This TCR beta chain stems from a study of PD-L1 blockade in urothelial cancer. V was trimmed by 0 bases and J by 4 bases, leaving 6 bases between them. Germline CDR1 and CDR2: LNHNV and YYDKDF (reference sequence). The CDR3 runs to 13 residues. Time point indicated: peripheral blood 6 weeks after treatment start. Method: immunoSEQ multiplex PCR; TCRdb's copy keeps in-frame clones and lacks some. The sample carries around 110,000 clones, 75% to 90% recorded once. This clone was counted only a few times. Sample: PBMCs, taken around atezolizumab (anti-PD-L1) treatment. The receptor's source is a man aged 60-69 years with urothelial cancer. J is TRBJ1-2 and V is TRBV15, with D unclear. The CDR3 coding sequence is TGTGCCACCAGCAGAGATTCAATCTATGGCTACACCTTC. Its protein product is CATSRDSIYGYTF. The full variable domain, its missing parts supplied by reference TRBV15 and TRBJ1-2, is DAMVIQNPRYQVTQFGKPVTLSCSQTLNHNVMYWYQQKSSQAPKLLFHYYDKDFNNEADTPDNFQSRRPNTSFCFLDIRSPGLGDTAMYLCATSRDSIYGYTFGSGTRLTVV.